Shown below are 6 T cell receptor beta chains from a single sample sequenced in a study of T cell responses to AZD1222 COVID-19 vaccine. Sequencing was performed with immunoSEQ multiplex PCR; in TCRdb, only in-frame clones are kept and a portion is missing. Of over 100,000 clones in the sample, approximately 94% were seen once. This specimen consisted of peripheral blood, obtained on day 0 of AZD1222 vaccination. The receptor set was obtained from an adult in good health.

V gene TRBV4-2 combines with J gene TRBJ1-4, with D unclear. From germline, CDR1 is LGHNA and CDR2 YNFKEQ. The germline V and J ends were trimmed by 4 bases and 5 bases, with 11 bases remaining between them. The CDR3 sequence is 14 residues long. The CDR3 is CASSPSGSNEKLFF. CDR3 sequence (DNA): TGTGCCAGCAGCCCATCGGGGTCAAATGAAAAACTGTTTTTT.

The chain is built from TRBV11-2 and TRBJ2-3; D uncertain. Trimming stripped 0 bases from V and 0 bases from J, with 10 bases between. This CDR3 comprises 16 residues. Germline loops: CDR1 SGHAT, CDR2 FQNNGV. The DNA for the CDR3 is TGTGCCAGCAGCTTAGAATGGAGTCTTAGCACAGATACGCAGTATTTT. Protein product: CASSLEWSLSTDTQYF.

This clone came up once. V usage is TRBV28 and J usage is TRBJ1-3; no reliable D call. Trimming shortened V by 5 bases and J by 2 bases, and 10 bases separated the two germline ends. The CDR3 extends over 14 amino acids. Germline CDR1 MDHEN, CDR2 SYDVKM. CDR3 coding DNA: TGTGCCAGCAGTCGCCCAGGTCCTGGAAACACCATATATTTT. Its protein product is CASSRPGPGNTIYF.

This rearrangement joins TRBV19 to TRBJ1-5; 9 positions agree with TRBD1. V lost 5 bases to trimming and J lost 3 bases; unmatched junction nucleotides: 8. The CDR3 loop spans 16 amino acids. Germline V lookup: CDR1 LNHDA, CDR2 SQIVND (reference sequence). CDR3: CASSVSGTGYNQPQHF. As DNA, the CDR3 is TGTGCCAGTAGTGTTTCCGGGACAGGGTACAATCAGCCCCAGCATTTT.

The rearrangement joins TRBV4-1 to TRBJ2-1; 8 bases are shared with TRBD1. This CDR3 region has 17 residues. CDR1 MGHRA and CDR2 YSYEKL come from the germline V gene. V dropped 4 bases and J dropped 2; count of bases not matched to a gene: 10. The CDR3 spells CASSRDQTGGTYNEQFF. CDR3 sequence (DNA): TGCGCCAGCAGCCGAGACCAAACAGGGGGAACCTACAATGAGCAGTTCTTC.

This chain uses TRBV3-1 (or the pseudogene TRBV3-2) with TRBJ2-1; D not certain. The germline V gene encodes CDR1 LGHDT and CDR2 YNNKEL (reference sequence). The V end was cut by 4 bases, the J end by 9 bases, with 13 bases between. The CDR3 runs to 13 residues. The CDR3 region is CASSPTARIEQFF. The CDR3 bases are TGTGCCAGCAGCCCCACTGCCCGTATTGAGCAGTTCTTC.